This TCR beta chain stems from a study of shared clonotypes between healthy human individuals (TCRdb year 2020). About the study as a whole: A few men and a couple of women, aged 18 to 49 years, made up the cohort. Libraries were prepared and TCR repertoires were sequenced by different laboratories using diverse techniques, in order to increase sequencing depth and limit assay-specific biases. Blood TCR repertoires of four to six healthy adults were deeply sequenced to estimate repertoire size and the extent of clonotype sharing between individuals. Between about 0.85 and 9.5 billion PBMCs per donor were obtained by leukapheresis. For each donor, three plates each were used for CD4 naive and CD4 memory, two plates were used for CD8 naive, and one plate was used for CD8 memory. General conclusions and limits of the study: The small number of donors limited the genetic and exposure-history diversity represented. Larger estimated clonotype richness was generally found for naive subsets than for memory subsets. Sampling was restricted to blood, and TCR repertoires in tissues likely differ from the TCR repertoires found in blood. Compared with non-shared clonotypes, clonotypes shared by all four sorted-subset donors had higher generation probabilities. When a few donors were compared, the shared fraction of clonotypes was about 5% for naive CD4, roughly 3.4% for naive CD8, 2% to 2.5% for memory CD4, and 0.35% to 0.5% for memory CD8. Based on pairwise subsampling, the degree of clonotype sharing among donors was expected to be affected by sequencing depth. Incomplete sequencing was indicated by rarefaction of sorted-subset datasets, despite the large sequencing depth.

Concerning this clone: No cognate antigen has been identified for it. The record has no base qualities; no much larger clone is one base away.

Using the deep immunoSEQ assay, TCR CDR3 regions were amplified from genomic DNA by multiplex PCR. Extracted genomic DNA from each cell subset was spread evenly across all wells of several immunoSEQ 96-well plates, with each plate serving as a replicate. For sorted subsets, each replicate PCR was loaded with approximately 190 ng genomic DNA, equivalent to 30,000 or so T cell genomes. The purified libraries were quantified using a Qubit 3.0 fluorometer, sized with a Bioanalyzer 2100, and then quantified again using the KAPA Library Quantification kit. A separate single-read 150-cycle Illumina NextSeq 550 flow cell was used to sequence each immunoSEQ 96-well plate. Under the source paper's analysis protocol: Because the immunoSEQ output held only junctional sequences and lacked quality scores, the filtering could not match the filtering applied to full-length reads. Sequences were annotated with PyIR, a Python wrapper for IgBLAST v1.9, and V/J genes and CDR3 were assigned using IMGT germline references. Any read was removed if the V/J assignment was weak (E-value above 1e-6), the CDR3 was missing, or the read contained stop codons, out-of-frame junctions, or ambiguous translated residues. V3J clonotypes were defined by identical inferred V gene, J gene, and CDR3 amino acid sequence. The percentage overlap between two repertoires was calculated by dividing the number of shared unique clonotypes by the size of the smaller repertoire. RTK rarefaction, the Chao1 estimator, and Recon v2.1 estimates of unobserved clonotypes were used to assess repertoire richness. Generation probabilities for all TCRbeta clonotypes obtained by the gDNA method from a few donors were computed using OLGA. Held by TCRdb, this immuneACCESS table contains in-frame sequences only and omits some clones. Under half of the omission traces to an unresolved V gene where checked; the cause of the rest is unknown. D and trimming come from the DNA, and the V and J calls and clone size come from that table. For this sample the table gives some 2.1 million clones, of which about 94% were detected only once. The leading ten clones occupy 1.5% to 2% of the sample.

Including cysteine and phenylalanine, the CDR3 has 16 amino acids. The entry retains the CDR3 DNA only, 48 bases that are in frame from base 1. In the germline V gene, CDR1 corresponds to SGHVS and CDR2 to FNYEAQ. Trimming accounts for 1 base at V and 6 bases at J, while the number of junction bases matched to no gene is 7. CD8 naive samples consisted of CD45RO-negative cells that were positively selected for CCR7, yielding a CD45RA+CCR7+ population without TemRA cells. The donors were healthy, HIV-negative adults who had no recently reported acute infections or vaccinations. All donors were Caucasian adults living in Nashville, Tennessee, USA. Blood was collected by leukapheresis, and PBMCs were isolated by Ficoll-Histopaque density gradient centrifugation and then cryopreserved in liquid nitrogen vapor phase. Analytical flow cytometry was used to check the purity and quantity of every magnetically sorted T cell population. Each sorted fraction had its genomic DNA isolated and then quantified by UV absorbance on a Nanodrop 2000c.

Sequencing input: naive CD8+ T cells from PBMCs. According to the study, the label for this sample's cell subset or site signals: CD45RA+CCR7+. The chain is assembled from TRBV7-6 and TRBJ2-1, with 9 bases aligning to TRBD2. The receptor's source is a man younger than 35 in good health. Some clones in this sample may be carry-over from other donors' samples. The base sequence is TGTGCCAGCAGCTTAGTACCTGGCGGGAGGGCCAATGAGCAGTTCTTC. This gives the protein CASSLVPGGRANEQFF.